This T cell receptor beta chain was captured in a study of blood T cell repertoires in COVID-19. On the study more broadly: PBMCs, B-cell-depleted T cells, or T cells provided the cDNA or gDNA that made up the material.

Recruitment covered roughly 24 US areas and drew participants whose ages spanned roughly 18 to 95 years. Clinical histories supplied by participants themselves formed the basis of cohort assignment. Here immunoSEQ multiplex PCR was the method, and the copy in TCRdb shows in-frame clones only, minus some. The sample yields approximately 300,000 clones, over 85% seen once. Germline CDR1 is SGHVS and CDR2 is FNYEAQ. Between the trimmed V and J ends, which lost 1 base and 3 bases, there was a span of 12 bases. The CDR3 spans 15 residues. Sequences were obtained from PBMCs or T cells enriched from blood (not recorded which). The V gene is TRBV7-6, the J gene TRBJ2-5, with a weak D call TRBD1 (5 bases). The sequence was obtained from a man in his 60s who had recovered from COVID-19. The DNA of the CDR3 is TGTGCCAGCAGCTTAGTACGGACAAAAAAAGAGACCCAGTACTTC. Translating gives CASSLVRTKKETQYF.